Listed below are T cell receptor beta chains from one sample, sequenced in a study of radiation and T cells in renal cell carcinoma. Method: immunoSEQ multiplex PCR; TCRdb's copy keeps in-frame clones and lacks some. The data show 90,000 to 95,000 clones, 65% to 85% seen once. This sample comprised blood, obtained from a patient whose treatment included radiotherapy and nephrectomy. The receptors were gathered from a man aged 55 to 69 with renal cell carcinoma. Each CDR3 is given with its conserved first and last residue. The D gene is left open where the match is weak. Not all rows give a size; the values are once, few, many and, for expanded clones, a class.

TRBJ1-1,TRBV6-5,.,.,TGTGCCAGCAGTTACGGGGGCAGAAACACTGAAGCTTTCTTT,CASSYGGRNTEAFF
TRBJ1-1,TRBV11-2,.,.,TGTGCCAGCAGCCCCCCCGGCCGAGTCACTGAAGCTTTCTTT,CASSPPGRVTEAFF
TRBJ2-1,TRBV4-1,TRBD2,.,TGCGCCAGCAGCCAAGATAGTACTAGCGGGGCCCCTGGGCAGTTCTTC,CASSQDSTSGAPGQFF
TRBJ1-1,TRBV5-1,TRBD1,.,TGCGCCAGCAGCCTGAGGACAGGGCGGGACACTGAAGCTTTCTTT,CASSLRTGRDTEAFF
TRBJ2-1,TRBV20-1,.,.,TGCAGTGCTGGGGACGGTGTCAGACAGTTCTTC,CSAGDGVRQFF
TRBJ1-3,TRBV5-1,.,.,TGCGCCAGCAGCTTGGAAGCGGGCAGCGGAAACACCATATATTTT,CASSLEAGSGNTIYF
TRBJ1-3,TRBV30,.,.,TGTGCCTGGAGAGTAACAGGTTCCGGCTCGAACACCATATATTTT,CAWRVTGSGSNTIYF
TRBJ1-4,TRBV19,.,.,TGTGCCAGTAGTATACAGGGATCCCGGAGGGAGGAACTGTTTTTT,CASSIQGSRREELFF
TRBJ2-7,TRBV28,TRBD2,.,TGTGCCAGCAGTTTATTTTTTCGGGACTACAGTCACGAGCAGTACTTC,CASSLFFRDYSHEQYF
TRBJ2-3,TRBV2,TRBD2,once,TGTGCCAGCATAGGGACTAGCGGGGCCCTCACAGATACGCAGTATTTT,CASIGTSGALTDTQYF
TRBJ1-4,TRBV7-9,TRBD1,.,TGTGCCAGCAGCATTACCGGGACAGCGAGGGCTAATGAAAAACTGTTTTTT,CASSITGTARANEKLFF
TRBJ1-3,TRBV4-1,.,.,TGCGCCAGCAGCCAAGAGATCGGTTACTCTGGAAACACCATATATTTT,CASSQEIGYSGNTIYF
TRBJ2-3,TRBV13,TRBD2,.,TGTGCCAGCAGCTTAGGTACTAGCGGGAGGTCAGATACGCAGTATTTT,CASSLGTSGRSDTQYF
TRBJ2-7,TRBV7-2,TRBD1,.,TGTGCCAGCAGCACTGGGACAGGGTCTGAGCAGTACTTC,CASSTGTGSEQYF
TRBJ1-2,TRBV4-3,TRBD1,.,TGCGCCAGCAGCCAAGATGGGGACAGGGCCTATGGCTACACCTTC,CASSQDGDRAYGYTF
TRBJ2-7,TRBV27,TRBD1,.,TGTGCCAGCAGTTTAAGGGGGCCCCACGAGCAGTACTTC,CASSLRGPHEQYF
TRBJ1-2,TRBV7-9,TRBD1,.,TGTGCCAGCAGAGACAGGGGGCTGAACTATGGCTACACCTTC,CASRDRGLNYGYTF
TRBJ2-1,TRBV25-1,TRBD2,.,TGTGCCAACGGGACTAGTTACAATGAGCAGTTCTTC,CANGTSYNEQFF
TRBJ2-7,TRBV7-2,.,.,TGTGCCAGCAGCTTAGCTAGAGGGGGGGTAGAGCAGTACTTC,CASSLARGGVEQYF
TRBJ1-2,TRBV25-1,.,.,TGTGCCAGCAGTGATGATAGGGGCTACTATGGCTACACCTTC,CASSDDRGYYGYTF
TRBJ2-7,TRBV15,.,.,TGTGCCACCAGCAGAGAGGGGCAGGGGTACTACGAGCAGTACTTC,CATSREGQGYYEQYF
TRBJ2-2,TRBV4-2,.,.,TGTGCCAGCAGCCAAACAGTCAACACCGGGGAGCTGTTTTTT,CASSQTVNTGELFF
TRBJ2-5,TRBV10-1,.,.,TGCGCCAGCAGTGAAGGGTCAGCGAGTCAAGAGACCCAGTACTTC,CASSEGSASQETQYF
TRBJ1-1,TRBV7-2,.,.,TGTGCCAGCAGCTTCCGACAGAACACTGAAGCTTTCTTT,CASSFRQNTEAFF
TRBJ2-5,TRBV11-1,TRBD1,once,TGTGCCAGCAGCTTAGGAGGGACAGGGGTGGTATCGGAGACCCAGTACTTC,CASSLGGTGVVSETQYF
TRBJ2-2,TRBV4-2,TRBD1,.,TGTGCCAGCAGCCGGGACAGGGGGACCGGGGAGCTGTTTTTT,CASSRDRGTGELFF
TRBJ1-1,TRBV19,.,once,TGTGCCAGTAGTCCAGCAGCGGCCCCGAACACTGAAGCTTTCTTT,CASSPAAAPNTEAFF
TRBJ2-7,TRBV29-1,TRBD2,.,TGCAGCGTCTTACTAGCGGGGCAGTACGAGCAGTACTTC,CSVLLAGQYEQYF
TRBJ1-5,TRBV19,TRBD1,once,TGTGCCAGTAGTAATGGACAGGGGGACGAACAGCCCCAGCATTTT,CASSNGQGDEQPQHF
TRBJ2-3,TRBV6-6,.,.,TGTGCCAGCAGTTTCCCAGGACCAACCACAGATACGCAGTATTTT,CASSFPGPTTDTQYF
TRBJ2-3,TRBV5-8,TRBD2,.,TGTGCCAGCAGCTTGGGACTAGCAGGCACAGATACGCAGTATTTT,CASSLGLAGTDTQYF
TRBJ2-7,TRBV4-1,.,.,TGCGCCAGCAGCCGGAACCGGGATGCCTACGAGCAGTACTTC,CASSRNRDAYEQYF
TRBJ1-5,TRBV7-2,TRBD1,.,TGTGCCAGCAGCCCCCGGGGACAGGGGATCCAGCCCCAGCATTTT,CASSPRGQGIQPQHF
TRBJ2-2,TRBV11-3,TRBD1,once,TGTGCCAGCAGCAACAGACAGGGGTCCGCCGGGGAGCTGTTTTTT,CASSNRQGSAGELFF
TRBJ1-1,TRBV15,.,few,TGTGCCACCAGCAGAGAAACAGGGTTCGCAGCTTTCTTT,CATSRETGFAAFF
TRBJ2-1,TRBV4-1,TRBD2,.,TGCGCCAGCAGCCAAACCCCAGCGGGAGACTTTTACAATGAGCAGTTCTTC,CASSQTPAGDFYNEQFF
TRBJ2-5,TRBV5-4,.,.,TGTGCCAGCAGCTTTGGGGGGGGGCAAACGGAGACCCAGTACTTC,CASSFGGGQTETQYF
TRBJ1-1,TRBV28,.,once,TGTGCCAGCCTAACAAACAGAGAGCGGGAAGCTTTCTTT,CASLTNREREAFF
TRBJ2-7,TRBV9,.,.,TGTGCCAGCAGCCCAGAGGCCTCCTACGAGCAGTACTTC,CASSPEASYEQYF
TRBJ1-4,TRBV30,TRBD1,.,TGTGCCTGGAGTTCACGGACAGGGGTTGGTGAAAAACTGTTTTTT,CAWSSRTGVGEKLFF
TRBJ2-7,TRBV7-9,.,.,TGTGCCAGCTCCGGGCGCCAAAACTACGAGCAGTACTTC,CASSGRQNYEQYF
TRBJ2-2,TRBV29-1,TRBD2,.,TGCAGCGCCCTAAGGGAGGGTGGGTATGGAACCGGGGAGCTGTTTTTT,CSALREGGYGTGELFF
TRBJ2-1,TRBV30,TRBD2,.,TGTGCCTGGAGTCCGGGACTAGCGGAACCTTTCGACACCTGGAACAATGAGCAGTTCTTC,CAWSPGLAEPFDTWNNEQFF
TRBJ1-1,TRBV5-4,.,.,TGTGCCAGCCACCTGAGAGGGGGAACTGAAGCTTTCTTT,CASHLRGGTEAFF
TRBJ1-2,TRBV7-9,TRBD1,few,TGTGCCAGCAGCTTAATGGGGGACAGCTATGGCTACACCTTC,CASSLMGDSYGYTF
TRBJ2-7,TRBV5-1,.,few,TGCGCCAGCAGCTTGAAGGCAGAACACTACGAGCAGTACTTC,CASSLKAEHYEQYF
TRBJ2-5,TRBV6-5,.,.,TGTGCCAGCAGTTTAAGGGGCCGGGGTCAAGAGACCCAGTACTTC,CASSLRGRGQETQYF
TRBJ2-1,TRBV2,TRBD2,few,TGTGCCAGCACCACACGGACTAGCGGGAGTAGGAATGAGCAGTTCTTC,CASTTRTSGSRNEQFF
TRBJ2-7,TRBV14,TRBD1,.,TGTGCCAGCAGCCAAGATCAGAGGACAGGGGTCTACGAGCAGTACTTC,CASSQDQRTGVYEQYF
TRBJ2-7,TRBV13,.,.,TGTGCCAGCAGCCCGGGGCAGCCCTACGAGCAGTACTTC,CASSPGQPYEQYF
TRBJ1-1,TRBV30,.,.,TGTGCCTGGAGTTTGGCGAACACTGAAGCTTTCTTT,CAWSLANTEAFF
TRBJ1-1,TRBV5-1,TRBD1,.,TGCGCCAGCAGCTTTACGGGACAGGGTGGCACTGAAGCTTTCTTT,CASSFTGQGGTEAFF
TRBJ1-1,TRBV20-1,.,.,TGCAGTGTGGGGGCGGGGACTGAAGCTTTCTTT,CSVGAGTEAFF
TRBJ2-3,TRBV4-1,.,once,TGCGCCAGCAGCCCCCTCGGACTCAGGGGTACGCAGTATTTT,CASSPLGLRGTQYF
TRBJ1-2,TRBV15,.,few,TGTGCCACCAGCAGAGTTCGTTCAGGGGCGACTGGCTACACCTTC,CATSRVRSGATGYTF